Listed below are T cell receptor beta chains from one sample, sequenced in a study of PD-1 blockade in classical Hodgkin lymphoma. Only in-frame clones appear in the TCRdb table, and some are missing; sequencing was by immunoSEQ multiplex PCR. The table lists 100,000 to 120,000 clones, about nine tenths of them singletons. The sample consisted of peripheral blood mononuclear cells (PBMCs), taken before the second cycle of nivolumab. The receptors here all came from a human donor with classical Hodgkin lymphoma. Each CDR3 is given with its conserved first and last residue. Fields, in order: D gene, J gene, clone size, V gene, CDR3 protein, CDR3 DNA. D genes are given only for firm matches. Expanded clones get a size class; other rows say once, few or many, or leave the size out.

D: -; J: TRBJ2-5; size: -; V: TRBV9; CDR3: CASSVATRESETQYF; DNA: TGTGCCAGCAGCGTAGCTACTAGAGAGTCGGAGACCCAGTACTTC
D: -; J: TRBJ2-1; size: -; V: TRBV5-4; CDR3: CASSLMASYHEQFF; DNA: TGTGCCAGCAGCTTGATGGCTAGCTACCATGAGCAGTTCTTC
D: -; J: TRBJ2-5; size: -; V: TRBV28; CDR3: CASSLPMLGETQYF; DNA: TGTGCCAGCAGTTTGCCCATGCTGGGGGAGACCCAGTACTTC
D: -; J: TRBJ1-5; size: once; V: TRBV5-6; CDR3: CASSSSEAVSNQPQHF; DNA: TGTGCCAGCAGCTCATCGGAGGCGGTTAGCAATCAGCCCCAGCATTTT
D: TRBD2; J: TRBJ2-1; size: -; V: TRBV29-1; CDR3: CSVEGTSGTNNEQFF; DNA: TGCAGCGTTGAAGGCACTAGCGGGACTAACAATGAGCAGTTCTTC
D: -; J: TRBJ1-4; size: -; V: TRBV4-1; CDR3: CASRPEMVWPNEKLFF; DNA: TGCGCCAGCCGACCCGAAATGGTGTGGCCTAATGAAAAACTGTTTTTT
D: TRBD1; J: TRBJ2-5; size: -; V: TRBV5-4; CDR3: CASSLEQDRVNF; DNA: TGTGCCAGCAGCTTGGAACAGGACAGGGTGAACTTC
D: -; J: TRBJ2-4; size: -; V: TRBV30; CDR3: CAWSVPGRQYF; DNA: TGTGCCTGGAGTGTACCGGGCCGCCAGTACTTC
D: TRBD1; J: TRBJ1-2; size: -; V: TRBV6-6; CDR3: CASSTEGQGGGYTF; DNA: TGTGCCAGCAGTACCGAGGGGCAGGGGGGCGGCTACACCTTC
D: -; J: TRBJ1-3; size: -; V: TRBV7-6; CDR3: CASSLEAGTFSGNTIYF; DNA: TGTGCCAGCAGCTTAGAGGCAGGGACCTTCTCTGGAAACACCATATATTTT
D: -; J: TRBJ1-2; size: few; V: TRBV2; CDR3: CASSVLVEGPYGYTF; DNA: TGTGCCAGCAGCGTCCTGGTGGAGGGGCCCTATGGCTACACCTTC
D: -; J: TRBJ1-1; size: -; V: TRBV28; CDR3: CASSPYMNTEAFF; DNA: TGTGCCAGCAGTCCTTACATGAACACTGAAGCTTTCTTT
D: TRBD2; J: TRBJ2-7; size: -; V: TRBV27; CDR3: CASTSRTSGSYEQYF; DNA: TGTGCCAGCACCTCCCGGACTAGCGGGTCCTACGAGCAGTACTTC
D: -; J: TRBJ1-4; size: -; V: TRBV27; CDR3: CASSFLDTSLLFF; DNA: TGTGCCAGCAGTTTTCTGGACACCTCGTTGCTGTTTTTT
D: -; J: TRBJ1-3; size: -; V: TRBV5-4; CDR3: CASSLRRGESGNTIYF; DNA: TGTGCCAGCAGCTTGAGACGGGGGGAGAGTGGAAACACCATATATTTT
D: TRBD2; J: TRBJ2-2; size: few; V: TRBV11-2; CDR3: CASRTVAGANTGELFF; DNA: TGTGCCAGCAGGACAGTAGCGGGCGCTAACACCGGGGAGCTGTTTTTT
D: -; J: TRBJ2-2; size: -; V: TRBV19; CDR3: CASRTGTRDTGELFF; DNA: TGTGCCAGTAGAACAGGGACGAGAGACACCGGGGAGCTGTTTTTT
D: -; J: TRBJ2-1; size: -; V: TRBV2; CDR3: CAQGGSYNEQFF; DNA: TGTGCCCAGGGGGGGAGCTACAATGAGCAGTTCTTC
D: -; J: TRBJ2-2; size: -; V: TRBV2; CDR3: CASSENFGPGELFF; DNA: TGTGCCAGCAGTGAAAATTTTGGGCCCGGGGAGCTGTTTTTT
D: -; J: TRBJ2-1; size: -; V: TRBV14; CDR3: CASSQDKGRIYNEQFF; DNA: TGTGCCAGCAGCCAAGATAAAGGGCGGATATACAATGAGCAGTTCTTC
D: -; J: TRBJ1-1; size: -; V: TRBV6-5; CDR3: CASSYSTAGMNTEAFF; DNA: TGTGCCAGCAGTTACTCCACGGCGGGTATGAACACTGAAGCTTTCTTT
D: -; J: TRBJ2-2; size: -; V: TRBV27; CDR3: CASSLSAPGTGELFF; DNA: TGTGCCAGCAGTTTATCGGCACCCGGAACCGGGGAGCTGTTTTTT
D: -; J: TRBJ2-6; size: -; V: TRBV7-2; CDR3: CASSLGQLGPGANVLTF; DNA: TGTGCCAGCAGCTTAGGGCAGCTGGGGCCTGGGGCCAACGTCCTGACTTTC
D: -; J: TRBJ2-7; size: -; V: TRBV5-1; CDR3: CASSADREGGEQYF; DNA: TGCGCCAGCAGCGCGGACAGGGAGGGGGGCGAGCAGTACTTC
D: -; J: TRBJ1-1; size: -; V: TRBV5-4; CDR3: CASSLGGEELNTEAFF; DNA: TGTGCCAGCAGCTTGGGGGGCGAGGAGCTGAACACTGAAGCTTTCTTT
D: TRBD1; J: TRBJ2-7; size: -; V: TRBV5-1; CDR3: CASAGTGGSIEQYF; DNA: TGCGCCAGCGCAGGGACAGGGGGCTCTATCGAGCAGTACTTC
D: -; J: TRBJ2-5; size: -; V: TRBV27; CDR3: CASSYGVQETQYF; DNA: TGTGCCAGCAGTTACGGTGTCCAAGAGACCCAGTACTTC
D: TRBD2; J: TRBJ2-1; size: -; V: TRBV11-3; CDR3: CASSSGLAINEQFF; DNA: TGTGCCAGCAGCTCCGGACTAGCGATAAATGAGCAGTTCTTC
D: TRBD1; J: TRBJ2-7; size: -; V: TRBV5-1; CDR3: CASSLMAGGPYEQYF; DNA: TGCGCCAGCAGCTTGATGGCAGGGGGCCCCTACGAGCAGTACTTC